This TCR beta chain was obtained from a study of identical twins. Study-level findings and limits: Fewer insertions characterized abundant cord blood beta clonotypes, whereas memory repertoires showed none.

Germline V gene lookup returns CDR1 MGHRA and CDR2 YSYEKL. The ends lost 4 bases at V and 8 bases at J; junction bases unmatched: 4. This CDR3 region has 14 residues. Template switching supplied a universal primer site; unique molecular identifiers were carried on the cDNA. TCRdb re-analysed the 5' RACE reads in MiXCR, keeping a single row per CDR3 protein. Found here are 300,000 to 400,000 distinct CDR3 sequences, around 12% of them singletons; the top ten hold more than 6%. This clonotype was found many times. Its antigen remains unidentified. This same sample was also taken into another study, of yellow fever vaccine responses in identical twins.

This clonotype was obtained from a woman aged 18-29 years in good health. The sequenced sample was CD8+ T cells sorted from blood. The chain joins TRBV4-1 to TRBJ1-6; 8 nucleotides align to TRBD1. CDR3 region: CASSPGQGYSPLHF. CDR3 nucleotides: TGCGCCAGCAGCCCAGGACAGGGCTATTCACCCCTCCACTTT.